This TCR beta chain was obtained from a study of blood T cell repertoires in COVID-19. The data were produced by immunoSEQ multiplex PCR, yet TCRdb's version contains in-frame clones alone and is incomplete. The sample holds more than 45,000 clones, around four fifths seen once. With V trimmed by 9 bases and J by 2 bases, 17 bases remained unmatched. The germline V gene encodes CDR1 SNHLY and CDR2 FYNNEI. The CDR3 is 17 residues long. The receptor's source is a human donor in a cohort sampled during active COVID-19. The sample comprised peripheral blood. The rearrangement uses TRBV2 and TRBJ2-3; TRBD1 matches at 7 bases. The CDR3 here is CASERPIEGGNTDTQYF. In nucleotides, the CDR3 is TGTGCCAGTGAACGCCCCATTGAAGGGGGCAACACAGATACGCAGTATTTT.